Following are 14 T cell receptor beta chains from one sample sequenced in a study of long-term antiretroviral therapy in people with HIV. Run at survey level, the immunoSEQ assay was version v3.0. Data came from immunoSEQ multiplex PCR; TCRdb stores just in-frame clones and leaves some out. The table has 15,000 to 20,000 clones, 76% seen once; the top ten hold approximately 16%. The sequencing here drew on unsorted PBMCs, taken 2.5 years before starting antiretroviral therapy. The receptors derive from a woman in her forties or fifties with HIV.

The chain couples TRBV7-2 to TRBJ1-6, with a possible D match to TRBD1 (5 bases). The CDR3 loop spans 14 amino acids. V was trimmed by 2 bases and J by 10 bases, leaving 12 bases between them. The germline gives CDR1 SGHTA, CDR2 FQGNSA. CDR3 sequence: CASSLIEQVSPLHF. In DNA form, the CDR3 reads TGTGCCAGCAGCTTAATCGAACAGGTATCACCCCTCCACTTT.

The V call is TRBV7-3, the J call TRBJ2-5; D unclear. V lost 5 bases and J 2 bases, leaving 18 bases between the germline ends. Germline V gene data show CDR1 as SGHTA and CDR2 as FQGTGA. This CDR3 comprises 16 residues. CDR3 loop: CASSLGTFDNQETQYF. CDR3 coding DNA: TGTGCCAGCAGCCTAGGAACATTCGATAATCAAGAGACCCAGTACTTC.

The rearrangement links TRBV5-6 to TRBJ1-5; D is undetermined. CDR1 and CDR2 (germline): SGHDT, YYEEEE. Trimming cost V 2 bases and J 0 bases, with 3 bases left between them. This CDR3 contains 13 residues. DNA of the CDR3: TGTGCCAGCAGCTTAGATAGCAATCAGCCCCAGCATTTT. Residues: CASSLDSNQPQHF.

The V and J genes are TRBV11-2 and TRBJ2-2; unclear D gene. V was shortened by 3 bases and J by 6 bases, with 8 bases between the two germline ends. The CDR3 consists of 13 residues. Germline lookup yields CDR1 SGHAT and CDR2 FQNNGV. The CDR3: CASSFSASGELFF. The CDR3 nucleotides read TGTGCCAGCAGCTTCTCGGCTTCCGGGGAGCTGTTTTTT. The complete variable domain, with remaining parts taken from reference TRBV11-2 and TRBJ2-2, reads EAGVAQSPRYKIIEKRQSVAFWCNPISGHATLYWYQQILGQGPKLLIQFQNNGVVDDSQLPKDRFSAERLKGVDSTLKIQPAKLEDSAVYLCASSFSASGELFFGEGSRLTVL.

The chain combines TRBV7-9 with TRBJ2-5; TRBD1 matches 11 bases. The germline gives CDR1 SEHNR, CDR2 FQNEAQ (reference sequence). This CDR3 spans 17 amino acids. Trimming at V came to 2 bases and at J to 3 bases, leaving 8 bases not matched to a gene. CDR3 sequence: CASSLLQGQGGKETQYF. The DNA of the CDR3 is TGTGCCAGCAGCTTACTTCAGGGACAGGGGGGGAAAGAGACCCAGTACTTC.

The chain links TRBV11-2 to TRBJ2-7; D gene unclear. This CDR3 has 15 residues. V dropped 0 bases and J dropped 3 bases, with 12 bases sitting between them. Germline V gene data show CDR1 as SGHAT and CDR2 as FQNNGV. The CDR3 coding sequence is TGTGCCAGCAGCTTAGATGACGGTGAGCTCTACGAGCAGTACTTC. It encodes CASSLDDGELYEQYF.

The chain is built from TRBV5-5 and TRBJ2-7; D call uncertain. V was cut by 4 bases and J by 0 bases, with 8 bases left in between. Germline-derived CDR1 and CDR2 are SGHKS and YYEKEE (reference sequence). This CDR3 is built from 13 residues. The CDR3 DNA follows: TGTGCCAGCAGCACCACTCCCTCCTACGAGCAGTACTTC. Translated, it gives CASSTTPSYEQYF.

V gene TRBV7-2 combines with J gene TRBJ2-5; 9 bases fit TRBD2. The length of the CDR3 is 15 residues. The V and J ends lost 1 base and 1 base, in that order; junction bases with no gene match: 1. Per the germline V gene, CDR1 is SGHTA and CDR2 is FQGNSA. CDR3 amino acids: CASSLEAGGQETQYF. The CDR3 region has the DNA TGTGCCAGCAGCTTAGAAGCGGGGGGCCAAGAGACCCAGTACTTC.

The CDR3 nucleotides are TGTGCCAGCAGCTTCACCCACTATGGCTACACCTTC. This gives the protein CASSFTHYGYTF. This chain connects TRBV7-2 to TRBJ1-2; D is ambiguous. This CDR3 spans 12 amino acids. The germline V gene has CDR1 SGHTA and CDR2 FQGNSA. V was cut by 3 bases and J by 3 bases, with 5 bases left in between.

The chain joins TRBV5-4 to TRBJ1-2; D unresolved. Trimming pared 0 bases from V and 10 bases from J, leaving 10 bases between. The CDR3 spans 12 residues. CDR1 SGHNT and CDR2 YYREEE come from the germline V gene (reference sequence). The CDR3 sequence is CASSLARGYYTF. The CDR3 DNA sequence: TGTGCCAGCAGCTTGGCTCGGGGATACTACACCTTC.

This chain uses TRBV5-1 with TRBJ2-3; a weak D match, TRBD1 (5 bases). Germline loops: CDR1 SGHRS, CDR2 YFSETQ. V shed 0 bases and J shed 4 bases, with 6 bases lying between them. The CDR3 has 13 amino acids. The CDR3 DNA reads as TGCGCCAGCAGCTTGGGGGGCCCAGATACGCAGTATTTT. The encoded protein is CASSLGGPDTQYF. Full variable domain (missing parts from reference TRBV5-1 and TRBJ2-3): KAGVTQTPRYLIKTRGQQVTLSCSPISGHRSVSWYQQTPGQGLQFLFEYFSETQRNKGNFPGRFSGRQFSNSRSEMNVSTLELGDSALYLCASSLGGPDTQYFGPGTRLTVL.

The chain joins TRBV19 to TRBJ1-3, with D unclear. Deletions cut 7 bases from V and 5 bases from J, with 15 bases between. Germline V gives CDR1 LNHDA, CDR2 SQIVND (reference sequence). The CDR3 extends over 14 amino acids. The CDR3 region has the DNA TGTGCCAGTAATGGGCCCGACGGGAGAAACACCATATATTTT. Its translation: CASNGPDGRNTIYF.

The V gene is TRBV11-1, the J gene TRBJ1-4, with 8 bases fitting TRBD1. CDR1 and CDR2 (germline): SGHAT, FQDESV (reference sequence). V was clipped by 4 bases and J by 5 bases; unmatched bases: 6. The CDR3 is made up of 15 amino acids. The CDR3 DNA reads as TGTGCCAGCAGCTCCACGGACAGGGCCAATGAAAAACTGTTTTTT. It yields the protein CASSSTDRANEKLFF.

This sequence joins TRBV18 and TRBJ1-2, with D perhaps TRBD1 (6 bases). V lost 6 bases, J lost 1 base, and 21 bases lay in between. The CDR3 sequence is 17 residues long. Germline V CDR1 and CDR2: KGHSH, LQKENI. CDR3 nucleotides: TGTGCCAGCTCTCAATCGAGACCGGACAGCTTTAACTATGGCTACACCTTC. It yields the protein CASSQSRPDSFNYGYTF. Full variable domain (remainder filled in from reference TRBV18 and TRBJ1-2): NAGVMQNPRHLVRRRGQEARLRCSPMKGHSHVYWYRQLPEEGLKFMVYLQKENIIDESGMPKERFSAEFPKEGPSILRIQQVVRGDSAAYFCASSQSRPDSFNYGYTFGSGTRLTVV.